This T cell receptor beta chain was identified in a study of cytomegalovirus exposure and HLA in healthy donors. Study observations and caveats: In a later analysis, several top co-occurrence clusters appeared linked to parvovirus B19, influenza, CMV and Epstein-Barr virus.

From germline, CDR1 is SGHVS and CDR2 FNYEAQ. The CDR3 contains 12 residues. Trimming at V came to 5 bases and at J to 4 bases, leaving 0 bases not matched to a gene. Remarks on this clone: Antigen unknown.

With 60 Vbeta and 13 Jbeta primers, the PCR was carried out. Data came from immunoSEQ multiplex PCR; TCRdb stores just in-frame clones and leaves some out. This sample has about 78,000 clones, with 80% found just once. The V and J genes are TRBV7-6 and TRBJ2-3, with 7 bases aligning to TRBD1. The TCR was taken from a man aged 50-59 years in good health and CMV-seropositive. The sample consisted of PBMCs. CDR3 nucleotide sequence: TGTGCCAGCAGCGGACAGGCAGATACGCAGTATTTT. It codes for CASSGQADTQYF. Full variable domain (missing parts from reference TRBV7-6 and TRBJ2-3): GAGVSQSPRYKVTKRGQDVALRCDPISGHVSLYWYRQALGQGPEFLTYFNYEAQQDKSGLPNDRFSAERPEGSISTLTIQRTEQRDSAMYRCASSGQADTQYFGPGTRLTVL.